This TCR beta chain was profiled in a study of cytomegalovirus exposure and HLA in healthy donors. Background on the study: A prior analysis found some 110 million unique TCR beta sequences from 170 million or so T cells.

The CDR3 covers 14 residues. J was trimmed by 4 bases and V by 3 bases; bases with no gene match: 3. Germline values: CDR1 SGDLS, CDR2 YYNGEE. PCR amplification relied on 60 Vbeta primers (plus 13 Jbeta primers). Clones were read by immunoSEQ multiplex PCR, and TCRdb kept only the in-frame ones, dropping some. The sample consists of 95,000 to 110,000 clones, over 9.5% of them appearing once. The study's findings and limits: The study found most TCR sequences rare, yet found some public TCRs in many donors. The study flagged approximately 180 TCR beta chains as cytomegalovirus-associated. It has been reported that TCR beta sequences accurately predicted the HLA-A and HLA-B alleles of most subjects.

About this clone: As yet, its antigen is unknown.

The chain links TRBV9 to TRBJ1-5; 8 positions agree with TRBD1. The sequence came from a man aged 35-49 years in good health and CMV-seropositive. Sequencing input: PBMCs. CDR3 nucleotides: TGTGCCAGCAGCGGGGGACAGGTAAATCAGCCCCAGCATTTT. Translating it yields CASSGGQVNQPQHF.